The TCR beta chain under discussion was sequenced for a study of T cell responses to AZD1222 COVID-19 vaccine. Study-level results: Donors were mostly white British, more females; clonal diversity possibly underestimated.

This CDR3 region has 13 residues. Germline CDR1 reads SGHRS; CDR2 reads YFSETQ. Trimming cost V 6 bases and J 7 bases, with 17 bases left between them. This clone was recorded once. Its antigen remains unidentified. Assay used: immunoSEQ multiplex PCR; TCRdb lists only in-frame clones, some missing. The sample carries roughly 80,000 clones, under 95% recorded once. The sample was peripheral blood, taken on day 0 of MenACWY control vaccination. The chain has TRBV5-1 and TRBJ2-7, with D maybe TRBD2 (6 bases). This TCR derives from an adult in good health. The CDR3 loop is CASNLDPAGEQYF. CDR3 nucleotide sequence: TGCGCCAGCAACCTCGACCCGGCGGGGGAGCAGTACTTC. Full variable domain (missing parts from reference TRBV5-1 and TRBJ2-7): KAGVTQTPRYLIKTRGQQVTLSCSPISGHRSVSWYQQTPGQGLQFLFEYFSETQRNKGNFPGRFSGRQFSNSRSEMNVSTLELGDSALYLCASNLDPAGEQYFGPGTRLTVT.